This T cell receptor (beta chain) was recovered during a study of T cells in Graves' hyperthyroidism and ophthalmopathy. Concerning this clonotype itself: Its antigen is not known.

In germline, CDR1 is SGHTA, CDR2 FQGNSA. Deletions cut 4 bases from V and 3 bases from J, with 13 bases between. The CDR3 is made up of 15 amino acids. Study-wide points: Blood also held most thyroid clonotypes expanded beyond 0.001.

Hyperthyroidism had been newly diagnosed in patients aged 18 to 65, and its duration was under 2 months. Clinical symptoms, serum thyroxine, TRAb, thyroid ultrasound and orbital computed tomography established diagnosis. TCR beta CDR3 region amplification was performed from RNA transcripts. The TCR CDR3 was amplified in a first-round RT-PCR using the HTBI primer set. In TCRdb, the multiplex PCR reads were re-called with MiXCR into one record per CDR3 protein. The table shows about 840,000 distinct CDR3 sequences, with 35% to 40% occurring only once. This TCR was sampled from a young man with Graves' hyperthyroidism. This chain uses TRBV7-2 with TRBJ1-5; D might be TRBD1 (5 bases). Material: blood. The CDR3 reads CASSSVAGVNQPQHF. Here the CDR3 DNA reads TGTGCCAGCAGCTCAGTCGCGGGGGTCAATCAGCCCCAGCATTTT.